This T cell receptor beta chain was captured in a study of radiation and T cells in renal cell carcinoma. As for time point: blood 4 weeks post-SBRT, at nephrectomy. Treatment: 15 Gy SBRT to primary tumor, nephrectomy 4 weeks later. Nephrectomy followed 15 Gy stereotactic body radiation by 4 weeks. This renal cell carcinoma was of the clear cell type. Points from the study as a whole: Top tumor clonotypes rose in blood 2 weeks post-radiation, then contracted. Baseline intratumoral clonotype presence is unknown without pretreatment biopsies.

This clone was seen just once. Its antigen is unidentified. Some clones are missing from TCRdb's copy, which holds only in-frame ones; the method was immunoSEQ multiplex PCR. The repertoire has some 150,000 clones, 65% to 90% of them found once; the top ten carry roughly 17%. The sequence derives from a woman between 45 and 60 years old with renal cell carcinoma. The sequencing used blood, collected from a patient whose treatment included radiotherapy and nephrectomy.

Written as DNA, the CDR3 is TGTGCCAGCAGCAAGGCCGGGACAGGAGGTGGGGAGACCCAGTACTTC. It codes for CASSKAGTGGGETQYF. The chain links TRBV5-6 to TRBJ2-5, with 8 bases matching TRBD1. The CDR3 length is 16 residues. The ends lost 4 bases at V and 5 bases at J; junction bases unmatched: 13. Germline V CDR1 and CDR2: SGHDT, YYEEEE.